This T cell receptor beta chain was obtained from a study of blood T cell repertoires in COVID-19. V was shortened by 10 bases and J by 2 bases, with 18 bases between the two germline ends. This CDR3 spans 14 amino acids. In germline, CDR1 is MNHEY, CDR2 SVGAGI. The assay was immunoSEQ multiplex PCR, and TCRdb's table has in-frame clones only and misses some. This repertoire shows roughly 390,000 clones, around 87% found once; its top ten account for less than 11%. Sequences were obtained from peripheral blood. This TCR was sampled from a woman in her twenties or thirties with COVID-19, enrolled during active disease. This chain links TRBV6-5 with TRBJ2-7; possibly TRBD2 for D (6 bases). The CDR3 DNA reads TGTGCCACTAAGACGTGGGGACTTCCCTACGAGCAGTACTTC. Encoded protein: CATKTWGLPYEQYF.